This TCR beta chain was sequenced during a study of blood T cells in healthy people across ages. There are 12 residues in the CDR3. Between the trimmed V and J ends, which lost 1 base and 1 base, there was a span of 4 bases. CDR1 is SQVTM and CDR2 is ANQGSEA in the germline V gene. Healthy Caucasian individuals from Russia aged roughly 6 to 90 served as donors. Primers used in a second PCR of roughly 7 to 12 cycles were a sample-barcoded 5' primer and a J-beta primer mix. MiXCR, run by TCRdb on the 5' RACE reads, gives a single entry per CDR3 protein. Seen here are 1.5 million or so distinct CDR3 sequences, 35% to 45% observed once, and the top ten hold around 4%.

The chain has TRBV29-1 and TRBJ2-5; D unclear. Sequenced sample: blood. The source is a woman under 30 in good health. In DNA form, the CDR3 reads TGCAGCGTTGAAGGTTTCCAAGAGACCCAGTACTTC. As protein: CSVEGFQETQYF.